A single sample is the source of the 30 T cell receptor beta chains below, sequenced in a study of blood T cell repertoires in COVID-19. Measured with immunoSEQ multiplex PCR; TCRdb has only the in-frame clones, and not every one. The data contain 310,000 or so clones, approximately 83% of them singletons. The sequenced material came from peripheral blood. These receptors originate from a woman in her 30s who had recovered from COVID-19.

This clone showed up just once. V gene TRBV11-3 combines with J gene TRBJ2-1; the D gene is possibly TRBD1 (6 bases). V was trimmed by 1 base and J by 6 bases, leaving 10 bases between them. This CDR3 region has 14 residues. Germline loops: CDR1 SGHNT, CDR2 YENEEA. The CDR3 loop is CASSLVQGSNEQFF. DNA of the CDR3: TGTGCCAGCAGCTTAGTACAGGGTAGCAATGAGCAGTTCTTC. Supplemented by reference TRBV11-3 and TRBJ2-1, the full variable domain reads EAGVVQSPRYKIIEKKQPVAFWCNPISGHNTLYWYLQNLGQGPELLIRYENEEAVDDSQLPKDRFSAERLKGVDSTLKIQPAELGDSAVYLCASSLVQGSNEQFFGPGTRLTVL.

The chain couples TRBV18 to TRBJ2-3, with 14 bases lining up with TRBD2. Germline-derived CDR1 and CDR2 are KGHSH and LQKENI. Trimming removed 6 bases from V and 3 bases from J; junction bases left unmatched: 5. This CDR3 is built from 16 residues. The CDR3 DNA sequence: TGTGCCAGCTCGCCAGGACTAGCGGGGGGTACAGATACGCAGTATTTT. Protein: CASSPGLAGGTDTQYF.

On this clone: The conserved phenylalanine or tryptophan is not found at the CDR3 terminus, so this likely reflects a read error. It is unclear where the CDR3 begins or ends on the DNA, so no DNA is shown, and the CDR3 is as TCRdb lists it. The chain couples TRBV3-1 (or the pseudogene TRBV3-2) to TRBJ2-7; the D call in the table, TRBD1, was not verified against the DNA. CDR1 and CDR2 from the germline V gene are LGHDT and YNNKEL (reference sequence). A total of 11 residues make up the CDR3, ends included. The CDR3: CASPGRTAHRL.

The chain has TRBV19 and TRBJ1-1; TRBD1 agrees at 7 bases. V lost 7 bases, J lost 4 bases, and 3 bases stayed unmatched. CDR1 is LNHDA, CDR2 SQIVND, per germline (reference sequence). This CDR3 spans 12 amino acids. In nucleotides, the CDR3 is TGTGCCAGTATCCGGGACAGCACTGAAGCTTTCTTT. This translates into CASIRDSTEAFF. Looking up the rest from reference TRBV19 and TRBJ1-1 gives the full variable domain: DGGITQSPKYLFRKEGQNVTLSCEQNLNHDAMYWYRQDPGQGLRLIYYSQIVNDFQKGDIAEGYSVSREKKESFPLTVTSAQKNPTAFYLCASIRDSTEAFFGQGTRLTVV.

This chain links TRBV5-1 with TRBJ2-2, with D perhaps TRBD1 (6 bases). Trimming removed 5 bases from V and 7 bases from J, with 15 bases in between. The germline CDR1 and CDR2 sequences are SGHRS and YFSETQ. This CDR3 comprises 14 residues. The CDR3 loop is CASRDRTGRGELFF. The CDR3 bases are TGCGCCAGCAGGGACAGAACCGGCCGCGGGGAGCTGTTTTTT.

This chain joins TRBV11-3 and TRBJ2-2, with D possibly being TRBD2 (7 bases). The CDR3 extends over 14 amino acids. The germline V gene has CDR1 SGHNT and CDR2 YENEEA. The ends were cut back, 2 bases at V and 6 bases at J, with 10 bases in the middle. The CDR3 sequence: CASSLRGGSGELFF. CDR3 nucleotide sequence: TGTGCCAGCAGCTTACGCGGGGGCTCCGGGGAGCTGTTTTTT.

V usage is TRBV25-1 and J usage is TRBJ2-1; 11 bases map to TRBD2. The CDR3 runs to 16 residues. The ends lost 4 bases at V and 7 bases at J; junction bases unmatched: 9. Germline assignment: CDR1 MGHDK and CDR2 SYGVNS. CDR3: CASSGLSGRAWNEQFF. CDR3 nucleotide sequence: TGTGCCAGCAGTGGGCTTAGCGGGAGGGCCTGGAATGAGCAGTTCTTC.

The CDR3 nucleotides are TGTGCCAGCTCTTCGGCAGGGGTCTATGGCTACACCTTC. As protein: CASSSAGVYGYTF. The chain joins TRBV28 to TRBJ1-2; TRBD1 might be the D (6 bases). Trimming pared 8 bases from V and 4 bases from J, leaving 14 bases between. The V gene's germline CDR1 is MDHEN and CDR2 SYDVKM. CDR3 length: 13 amino acids.

V usage is TRBV5-1 and J usage is TRBJ2-1; 12 bases are shared with TRBD2. This CDR3 is built from 19 residues. The V and J ends lost 2 bases and 7 bases, in that order; junction bases with no gene match: 16. Germline V CDR1 and CDR2: SGHRS, YFSETQ. The CDR3 bases are TGCGCCAGCAGCTTTAGGGCTAGCGGGGGGGCCGGTGGTCGGAATGAGCAGTTCTTC. Its translation is CASSFRASGGAGGRNEQFF.

The J gene is TRBJ2-7, the V gene TRBV18, with D perhaps matching TRBD2 (5 bases). This CDR3 spans 14 amino acids. Germline values: CDR1 KGHSH, CDR2 LQKENI. V gave up 2 bases and J gave up 6 bases, with 14 bases separating them. CDR3 region: CASSPRAEGAEQYF. In DNA, the CDR3 is TGTGCCAGCTCACCAAGAGCCGAGGGAGCCGAGCAGTACTTC. Drawing the rest from reference TRBV18 and TRBJ2-7, the complete variable domain is NAGVMQNPRHLVRRRGQEARLRCSPMKGHSHVYWYRQLPEEGLKFMVYLQKENIIDESGMPKERFSAEFPKEGPSILRIQQVVRGDSAAYFCASSPRAEGAEQYFGPGTRLTVT.

V gene TRBV27 combines with J gene TRBJ1-6; D not resolved. Germline-derived CDR1 and CDR2 are MNHEY and SMNVEV (reference sequence). The V gene lost 11 bases and the J gene lost 6 bases, with 17 bases spanning the gap. The CDR3 is 14 residues long. The CDR3 sequence: CAAASAYTNSPLHF. The DNA of the CDR3 is TGTGCCGCGGCGTCGGCTTATACTAATTCACCCCTCCACTTT.

The rearrangement joins TRBV28 to TRBJ2-7, with 7 bases aligning to TRBD1. V shed 5 bases, J shed 1 base, and the junction held 11 bases outside the gene matches. The germline CDR1 and CDR2 sequences are MDHEN and SYDVKM. The CDR3 sequence is 16 residues long. The chain's CDR3 is CASSPIDRAGSYEQYF. DNA of the CDR3: TGTGCCAGCAGTCCGATCGACAGGGCCGGATCCTACGAGCAGTACTTC. Filled out from reference TRBV28 and TRBJ2-7, the complete variable domain reads DVKVTQSSRYLVKRTGEKVFLECVQDMDHENMFWYRQDPGLGLRLIYFSYDVKMKEKGDIPEGYSVSREKKERFSLILESASTNQTSMYLCASSPIDRAGSYEQYFGPGTRLTVT.

This chain joins TRBV9 and TRBJ2-5; TRBD2 aligns across 11 bases. V lost 0 bases, J lost 2 bases, and 6 bases stayed unmatched. This CDR3 spans 17 amino acids. Germline CDR1 SGDLS, CDR2 YYNGEE. This CDR3 is CASSVGLAGGPQETQYF. CDR3 DNA: TGTGCCAGCAGCGTAGGGCTAGCGGGGGGCCCACAAGAGACCCAGTACTTC. The full variable domain, in which reference TRBV9 and TRBJ2-5 provide the parts outside the CDR3, is DSGVTQTPKHLITATGQRVTLRCSPRSGDLSVYWYQQSLDQGLQFLIQYYNGEERAKGNILERFSAQQFPDLHSELNLSSLELGDSALYFCASSVGLAGGPQETQYFGPGTRLLVL.

V and J are TRBV5-4 and TRBJ2-2; 11 nucleotides match TRBD2. V lost 5 bases to trimming and J lost 1 base; unmatched junction nucleotides: 4. Germline CDR1 reads SGHNT; CDR2 reads YYREEE (reference sequence). The CDR3 runs 16 residues. The CDR3 region is CASRPGTSGNTGELFF. The CDR3 DNA sequence: TGTGCCAGCAGACCCGGGACTAGCGGGAACACCGGGGAGCTGTTTTTT.

The chain joins TRBV18 to TRBJ1-3, with a weak D call TRBD1 (5 bases). Germline V gene sequence: CDR1 KGHSH, CDR2 LQKENI. The CDR3 consists of 13 residues. V dropped 4 bases and J dropped 4 bases, with 8 bases sitting between them. CDR3 residues: CASSLDRGNTIYF. In DNA form, the CDR3 reads TGTGCCAGCTCACTCGACAGAGGAAACACCATATATTTT.

This rearrangement joins TRBV4-3 to TRBJ2-3; D possibly corresponds to TRBD1 (6 bases). The germline gives CDR1 LGHNA, CDR2 YSLEER. Trimming pared 1 base from V and 1 base from J, leaving 9 bases between. This CDR3 contains 15 residues. The CDR3 protein is CASSQGGGRTDTQYF. CDR3 bases: TGCGCCAGCAGCCAAGGAGGGGGTCGCACAGATACGCAGTATTTT.

The chain joins TRBV4-1 to TRBJ2-7; tentatively, D is TRBD1 (6 bases). Trimming left V 0 bases short and J 2 bases short, with 11 bases between. Germline loops: CDR1 MGHRA, CDR2 YSYEKL. The CDR3 has 15 residues. This CDR3 reads CASSQEQGRTYEQYF. The DNA of the CDR3 is TGCGCCAGCAGCCAAGAACAGGGCCGGACCTACGAGCAGTACTTC.

The chain has TRBV3-1 (or the pseudogene TRBV3-2) and TRBJ1-2; weak D call: TRBD1 (6 bases). Germline CDR1 LGHDT, CDR2 YNNKEL (reference sequence). V was clipped by 1 base and J by 7 bases, with 13 bases between them. The CDR3 contains 14 residues. The CDR3, as DNA: TGTGCCAGCAGCCAAGTGGGCAGGGGAGCTGGCTACACCTTC. Residues: CASSQVGRGAGYTF.

This clone appeared a few times. CDR3 DNA: TGCGCCAGCAGCCAGGACAGGGGCGCCGGTACCGGGGAGCTGTTTTTT. It encodes CASSQDRGAGTGELFF. J is TRBJ2-2 and V is TRBV4-1, with 9 bases lining up with TRBD1. Germline V gene lookup returns CDR1 MGHRA and CDR2 YSYEKL. This CDR3 spans 16 amino acids. V was clipped by 3 bases and J by 5 bases; unmatched bases: 7.

This clone occurred once. The chain carries TRBV7-9 and TRBJ1-5, with 10 bases identical to TRBD1. Trimming took 0 bases from V and 6 from J; bases not matched to a gene: 5. The germline gives CDR1 SEHNR, CDR2 FQNEAQ (reference sequence). The CDR3 sequence is 16 residues long. The DNA of the CDR3 is TGTGCCAGCAGCTTAGCGGAGGACAGGGGGTTTCAGCCCCAGCATTTT. Its translation is CASSLAEDRGFQPQHF.

This rearrangement joins TRBV4-3 to TRBJ2-3, with D possibly being TRBD2 (6 bases). The CDR3 has 17 amino acids. Germline CDR1 is LGHNA and CDR2 is YSLEER. Trimming took 4 bases from V and 9 from J, leaving 26 bases between them. The CDR3 region has the DNA TGCGCCAGCAGCCCAGATCAAGATGGGCGGTGGAGGGCCACGCAGTATTTT. Encoded protein: CASSPDQDGRWRATQYF.

This clone came up once. The V and J genes are TRBV11-3 and TRBJ2-1; a weak D match, TRBD2 (6 bases). Germline CDR1 and CDR2: SGHNT and YENEEA. The CDR3 has 14 amino acids. V gave up 5 bases and J gave up 9 bases, with 17 bases separating them. CDR3 nucleotide sequence: TGTGCCAGCAGCCACAGACTAGGTACGGGTGAGCAGTTCTTC. Translated: CASSHRLGTGEQFF.

The chain has TRBV2 and TRBJ1-2, with TRBD1 matching over 7 bases. The CDR3 runs 14 residues. J lost 3 bases, V lost 5 bases, and 6 bases had no gene match. Looked up from germline, CDR1 is SNHLY and CDR2 is FYNNEI. In DNA form, the CDR3 reads TGTGCCAGCAGTCTCGACAGGGTAGACTATGGCTACACCTTC. Its protein is CASSLDRVDYGYTF.

To note about this clone: Other DNA variants within this sample encode the same CDR3. This chain links TRBV4-1 with TRBJ2-7; D is perhaps TRBD2 (6 bases). The V end lost 0 bases, the J end lost 1 base, and 13 bases lay between the germline ends. CDR1 and CDR2 from the germline V gene are MGHRA and YSYEKL. This CDR3 spans 16 amino acids. The CDR3 loop reads CASSQEGGLRSYEQYF. CDR3 in DNA: TGCGCCAGCAGCCAAGAAGGAGGGCTTAGGTCCTACGAGCAGTACTTC.

The chain recombines TRBV28 with TRBJ2-7; 9 bases are shared with TRBD1. CDR3 length: 15 amino acids. Per the germline V gene, CDR1 is MDHEN and CDR2 is SYDVKM. With 4 bases clipped from V and 2 bases from J, the junction kept 6 bases outside the gene matches. CDR3 nucleotide sequence: TGTGCCAGCAGTTATACAGGGGGCTCTACCTACGAGCAGTACTTC. It specifies CASSYTGGSTYEQYF.

The CDR3 region is CASSLAEGIFTDTQYF. Written as DNA, the CDR3 is TGTGCCAGCAGCTTAGCTGAGGGAATCTTCACAGATACGCAGTATTTT. The chain recombines TRBV7-8 with TRBJ2-3; TRBD2 might be the D (5 bases). CDR3 size: 16 residues. Germline CDR1 SGHVS, CDR2 FQNEAQ. With 0 bases removed from V and 2 bases from J, the gap between germline ends came to 12 bases.

The chain joins TRBV6-2 or TRBV6-3 to TRBJ2-7, with 7 nucleotides matching TRBD2. V lost 2 bases to trimming and J lost 4 bases; unmatched junction nucleotides: 8. Germline V CDR1 and CDR2: MNHEY, SVGEGT. CDR3 size: 15 residues. The CDR3 DNA sequence: TGTGCCAGCAGTTACCTTCCGCGGGAGCCATACGAGCAGTACTTC. Protein sequence: CASSYLPREPYEQYF.

This chain connects TRBV7-3 to TRBJ2-1; 7 bases match TRBD2. J lost 5 bases, V lost 1 base, and 5 bases had no gene match. The CDR3 loop spans 15 amino acids. Germline loops: CDR1 SGHTA, CDR2 FQGTGA. This chain's CDR3 is CASSLSGRAHNEQFF. CDR3 nucleotides: TGTGCCAGCAGCTTAAGTGGGAGGGCCCACAATGAGCAGTTCTTC. The full variable domain, in which reference TRBV7-3 and TRBJ2-1 provide the parts outside the CDR3, is GAGVSQTPSNKVTEKGKYVELRCDPISGHTALYWYRQSLGQGPEFLIYFQGTGAADDSGLPNDRFFAVRPEGSVSTLKIQRTERGDSAVYLCASSLSGRAHNEQFFGPGTRLTVL.

This chain links TRBV7-2 with TRBJ2-7, with unresolved D. CDR1 is SGHTA, CDR2 FQGNSA, per germline. The CDR3 consists of 14 residues. Between the trimmed V and J ends, which lost 5 bases and 6 bases, there was a span of 17 bases. CDR3: CASSVQVESREQYF. The CDR3 coding sequence is TGTGCCAGCAGCGTCCAGGTCGAAAGTCGCGAGCAGTACTTC.

The rearrangement uses TRBV28 and TRBJ1-6, with 11 bases matching TRBD1. With V trimmed by 5 bases and J by 13 bases, 10 bases remained unmatched. This CDR3 has 15 amino acids. Germline assignment: CDR1 MDHEN and CDR2 SYDVKM. The CDR3 reads CASSRPGQGGPPLHF. The CDR3 coding sequence is TGTGCCAGCAGTCGTCCGGGACAGGGGGGCCCGCCCCTCCACTTT.